A selection of T cell receptor beta chains follows, all from one sample in a study of blood T cell repertoires in COVID-19. Sequenced by immunoSEQ multiplex PCR; TCRdb stores in-frame clones only, minus some. The data hold about 73,000 clones, with about 74% observed a single time. Sequenced sample: peripheral blood. Every receptor here comes from a man aged 65 to 85 with COVID-19, enrolled during active disease. Each CDR3 is given with its conserved first and last residue. The D gene is left open where the match is weak. Part of the rows lack a size; the others show once, few, many or a class for expanded clones.

J: TRBJ2-7; V: TRBV6-5; size: -; D: TRBD2; DNA: TGTGCCAGCAGTCTGGGACTAGAGCTCCACGAGCAGTACTTC; CDR3: CASSLGLELHEQYF
J: TRBJ1-4; V: TRBV27; size: -; D: -; DNA: TGTGCCAGCAGCCCAGCAGGGGTCTTTAATAATGAAAAACTGTTTTTT; CDR3: CASSPAGVFNNEKLFF
J: TRBJ2-5; V: TRBV7-9; size: -; D: -; DNA: TGTGCCAGCAGCTTAGTCGGAGGCGAGACCCAGTACTTC; CDR3: CASSLVGGETQYF
J: TRBJ1-3; V: TRBV30; size: -; D: TRBD1; DNA: TGTGCCTGGAGTTCAGGGGGCATGGGAAACACCATATATTTT; CDR3: CAWSSGGMGNTIYF
J: TRBJ1-5; V: TRBV28; size: -; D: TRBD1; DNA: TGTGCCAGCAGTTTAACTGGACAGGGAGGTCAGCCCCAGCATTTT; CDR3: CASSLTGQGGQPQHF
J: TRBJ2-5; V: TRBV10-3; size: -; D: -; DNA: TGTGCCATCAGTGGGACATCCCAAGAGACCCAGTACTTC; CDR3: CAISGTSQETQYF
J: TRBJ2-7; V: TRBV9; size: -; D: TRBD2; DNA: TGTGCCAGCAGCGCCGGGACTAGCGGGACCCCCTACGAGCAGTACTTC; CDR3: CASSAGTSGTPYEQYF
J: TRBJ2-3; V: TRBV5-4; size: -; D: TRBD1; DNA: TGTGCCAGCAGCCTCCCCCGGACAGGGGGCGAGTATTTT; CDR3: CASSLPRTGGEYF
J: TRBJ2-1; V: TRBV24-1; size: -; D: TRBD2; DNA: TGTGCCACCAGTGAGACTAGCGGGATGGGCTACAATGAGCAGTTCTTC; CDR3: CATSETSGMGYNEQFF
J: TRBJ1-6; V: TRBV5-1; size: once; D: -; DNA: TGCGCCAGCAGCCTCACCCCACCACAGACTAATAATTCACCCCTCCACTTT; CDR3: CASSLTPPQTNNSPLHF
J: TRBJ2-1; V: TRBV19; size: -; D: TRBD2; DNA: TGTGCCAGTAGTCGCAGCGGGACTAGTACCTACAATGAGCAGTTCTTC; CDR3: CASSRSGTSTYNEQFF
J: TRBJ1-2; V: TRBV7-9; size: -; D: -; DNA: TGTGCCAGCAGTCCGATCCCCGGGACAACTAACTATGGCTACACCTTC; CDR3: CASSPIPGTTNYGYTF
J: TRBJ2-1; V: TRBV10-3; size: -; D: -; DNA: TGTGCCATCAGTGAGGAGGGCTTATCCTACAATGAGCAGTTCTTC; CDR3: CAISEEGLSYNEQFF
J: TRBJ1-1; V: TRBV2; size: -; D: TRBD1; DNA: TGTGCCAGCAGTGGCATCGTGCGGGACAGGGGAAGAGGGGACACTGAAGCTTTCTTT; CDR3: CASSGIVRDRGRGDTEAFF
J: TRBJ2-5; V: TRBV5-1; size: -; D: TRBD2; DNA: TGCGCCAGCAGCTTGGTGGCTAGCGGGATAGGGGAGACCCAGTACTTC; CDR3: CASSLVASGIGETQYF
J: TRBJ1-1; V: TRBV20-1; size: many; D: -; DNA: TGCAGTGCTCGTAGCCGGGGGGAAGCTTTCTTT; CDR3: CSARSRGEAFF
J: TRBJ2-7; V: TRBV5-1; size: -; D: TRBD1; DNA: TGCGCCAGCAGTTCTGGGACAGCCCTCTCCTACGAGCAGTACTTC; CDR3: CASSSGTALSYEQYF
J: TRBJ2-3; V: TRBV19; size: -; D: -; DNA: TGTGCCAGTAGCCTAGCGCACACAGATACGCAGTATTTT; CDR3: CASSLAHTDTQYF
J: TRBJ2-1; V: TRBV5-1; size: -; D: TRBD2; DNA: TGCGCCAGCAGCTTGATGGCTAGCGGCTACAATGAGCAGTTCTTC; CDR3: CASSLMASGYNEQFF
J: TRBJ2-3; V: TRBV7-2; size: -; D: -; DNA: TGTGCCAGCAGCTTAGGCGGGGGCGGCAATACGCAGTATTTT; CDR3: CASSLGGGGNTQYF
J: TRBJ2-3; V: TRBV10-3; size: -; D: TRBD2; DNA: TGTGCCATCAGTTCTGCGGGAGGGCCTCAAGATACGCAGTATTTT; CDR3: CAISSAGGPQDTQYF
J: TRBJ2-7; V: TRBV2; size: few; D: TRBD1; DNA: TGTGCCAGCAGAAGACAGAGCAGGGGGTTCGAGCAGTACTTC; CDR3: CASRRQSRGFEQYF
J: TRBJ2-3; V: TRBV19; size: -; D: TRBD1; DNA: TGTGCCAGTAGTAATGACAGGGGGCCTAGAGATACGCAGTATTTT; CDR3: CASSNDRGPRDTQYF
J: TRBJ2-1; V: TRBV11-2; size: -; D: -; DNA: TGTGCCAGCAGACCACTAGGGTTGGAGCAGTTCTTC; CDR3: CASRPLGLEQFF
J: TRBJ2-2; V: TRBV3-1/TRBV3-2; size: -; D: -; DNA: TGTGCCAGCAGCCAAGACTTTAGCGGATCCACCGGGGAGCTGTTTTTT; CDR3: CASSQDFSGSTGELFF
J: TRBJ2-1; V: TRBV7-3; size: medium-sized; D: TRBD1; DNA: TGTGCCAGCAGCCTACAGGGGGCGTACAATGAGCAGTTCTTC; CDR3: CASSLQGAYNEQFF
J: TRBJ2-4; V: TRBV7-2; size: once; D: TRBD2; DNA: TGTGCCAGCAGCTTAGTGCTAGCGGGAGATGTAGCCAAAAACATTCAGTACTTC; CDR3: CASSLVLAGDVAKNIQYF
J: TRBJ2-2; V: TRBV28; size: -; D: TRBD2; DNA: TGTGCCAGCAGTTTATGGCTAGCGGGAGACGGGGAGCTGTTTTTT; CDR3: CASSLWLAGDGELFF
J: TRBJ1-3; V: TRBV4-3; size: once; D: -; DNA: TGCGCCAGCAGCCAAGAAGGCAGGCGAGCATCTCTCCCTGGAAACACCATATATTTT; CDR3: CASSQEGRRASLPGNTIYF
J: TRBJ1-3; V: TRBV25-1; size: -; D: -; DNA: TGTGCCAGCAGTGATAGCTTACTCTCTGGAAACACCATATATTTT; CDR3: CASSDSLLSGNTIYF
J: TRBJ1-1; V: TRBV7-3; size: -; D: TRBD1; DNA: TGTGCCAGCAGCTTAAGAGGTGGGACAGGGGGTATCACTGAAGCTTTCTTT; CDR3: CASSLRGGTGGITEAFF
J: TRBJ1-6; V: TRBV27; size: -; D: -; DNA: TGTGCCAGCAGTTTGGCCAAGTATAATTCACCCCTCCACTTT; CDR3: CASSLAKYNSPLHF
J: TRBJ2-4; V: TRBV29-1; size: -; D: -; DNA: TGCAGCGTTGGTGGCCTAGCCAAAAACATTCAGTACTTC; CDR3: CSVGGLAKNIQYF
J: TRBJ2-5; V: TRBV19; size: -; D: -; DNA: TGTGCCAGTAGTCCGATCTCCACGGGGGAGACCCAGTACTTC; CDR3: CASSPISTGETQYF
J: TRBJ1-1; V: TRBV7-2; size: once; D: -; DNA: TGTGCCAGCAGCATCCAGGGGCCTGAAGCTTTCTTT; CDR3: CASSIQGPEAFF
J: TRBJ1-5; V: TRBV5-6; size: -; D: -; DNA: TGTGCCAGCAGCTTCTCCTTGACAGGCCATCAGCCCCAGCATTTT; CDR3: CASSFSLTGHQPQHF
J: TRBJ1-5; V: TRBV19; size: -; D: TRBD1; DNA: TGTGCCAGTAGTGACAGGGCTTTAGGTCAGCCCCAGCATTTT; CDR3: CASSDRALGQPQHF
J: TRBJ2-1; V: TRBV5-6; size: -; D: -; DNA: TGTGCCAGCAGCTACAGTATTGAGCAGTTCTTC; CDR3: CASSYSIEQFF
J: TRBJ2-1; V: TRBV24-1; size: -; D: -; DNA: TGTGCCACCAGTGATTTGAGCGGCCAAGGCTCCTACAATGAGCAGTTCTTC; CDR3: CATSDLSGQGSYNEQFF
J: TRBJ2-7; V: TRBV7-2; size: -; D: TRBD1; DNA: TGTGCCAGCAGCCGGGGACAGGGGGGGACGGGAGCCGCCTACGAGCAGTACTTC; CDR3: CASSRGQGGTGAAYEQYF
J: TRBJ2-7; V: TRBV5-1; size: -; D: -; DNA: TGCGCCAGCAGCCCTTCCTCGGGCTACGAGCAGTACTTC; CDR3: CASSPSSGYEQYF
J: TRBJ1-1; V: TRBV6-5; size: -; D: -; DNA: TGTGCCAGCAGCTCCGAGTGGAGTGAAGCTTTCTTT; CDR3: CASSSEWSEAFF
J: TRBJ2-7; V: TRBV5-4; size: once; D: TRBD2; DNA: TGTGCCAGCAGCTTGGGGGACAAGAGGGGACTAGCGGGGAATTACGAGCAGTACTTC; CDR3: CASSLGDKRGLAGNYEQYF
J: TRBJ2-7; V: TRBV18; size: -; D: -; DNA: TGTGCCAGTAGGTCCGGGACTTTCGACGAGCAGTACTTC; CDR3: CASRSGTFDEQYF
J: TRBJ2-1; V: TRBV6-6; size: once; D: -; DNA: TGTGCCAGCAGTCGGGACTTCACCTCCTACAATGAGCAGTTCTTC; CDR3: CASSRDFTSYNEQFF